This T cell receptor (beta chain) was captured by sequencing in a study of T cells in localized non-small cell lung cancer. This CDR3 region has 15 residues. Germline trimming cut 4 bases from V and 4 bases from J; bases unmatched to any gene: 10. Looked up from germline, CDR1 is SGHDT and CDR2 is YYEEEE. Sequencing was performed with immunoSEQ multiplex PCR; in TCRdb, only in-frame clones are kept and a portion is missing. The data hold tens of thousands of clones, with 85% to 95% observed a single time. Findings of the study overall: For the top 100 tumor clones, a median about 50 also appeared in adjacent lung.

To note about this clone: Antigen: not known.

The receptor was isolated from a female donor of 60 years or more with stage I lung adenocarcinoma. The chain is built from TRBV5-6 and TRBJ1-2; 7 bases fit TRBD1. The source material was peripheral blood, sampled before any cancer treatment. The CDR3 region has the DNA TGTGCCAGCAGCGCGGGGACAGCGAGGGCCTATGGCTACACCTTC. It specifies CASSAGTARAYGYTF. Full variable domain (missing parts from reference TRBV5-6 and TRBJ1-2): DAGVTQSPTHLIKTRGQQVTLRCSPKSGHDTVSWYQQALGQGPQFIFQYYEEEERQRGNFPDRFSGHQFPNYSSELNVNALLLGDSALYLCASSAGTARAYGYTFGSGTRLTVV.